A selection of T cell receptor beta chains follows, all from one sample in a study of cytomegalovirus exposure and HLA in healthy donors. Repertoires were generated with immunoSEQ multiplex PCR, while TCRdb's copy carries only in-frame clones and drops some. Among around 120,000 clones, about 80% were seen once, and the ten largest hold 9% to 9.5%. Material for sequencing was PBMCs. The source is a woman aged 45-65 years in good health and CMV-seropositive. CDR3s include the opening cysteine and the closing phenylalanine or tryptophan. A D gene is named only where the DNA matches it firmly.

J gene,V gene,D gene,CDR3 protein,CDR3 DNA
TRBJ2-1,TRBV19,.,CASSIRPKFRSYNEQFF,TGTGCCAGTAGTATCCGCCCAAAATTTCGGTCCTACAATGAGCAGTTCTTC
TRBJ2-5,TRBV18,TRBD1,CASSPPGTGGETQYF,TGTGCCAGCTCACCACCGGGGACAGGGGGAGAGACCCAGTACTTC
TRBJ2-3,TRBV4-2,TRBD2,CASSQERAYGGAGTDTQYF,TGTGCCAGCAGCCAAGAGAGGGCCTACGGGGGGGCTGGTACAGATACGCAGTATTTT
TRBJ2-7,TRBV7-9,.,CASSYSSLVPEQYF,TGTGCCAGCAGTTACTCCTCGCTAGTACCCGAGCAGTACTTC
TRBJ1-2,TRBV18,.,CASSPETLGDGYTF,TGTGCCAGCTCACCCGAAACGCTAGGGGATGGCTACACCTTC
TRBJ2-1,TRBV11-2,TRBD2,CASSVGLANNEQFF,TGTGCCAGCAGCGTGGGACTAGCGAACAATGAGCAGTTCTTC
TRBJ2-2,TRBV9,TRBD2,CASSVSGGAPGELFF,TGTGCCAGCAGCGTTAGCGGGGGGGCCCCCGGGGAGCTGTTTTTT
TRBJ2-1,TRBV9,TRBD1,CASSPGTGSHYEQFF,TGTGCCAGCAGCCCCGGGACAGGGTCTCATTATGAGCAGTTCTTC
TRBJ1-2,TRBV7-2,.,CASSLTGREYGYTF,TGTGCCAGCAGCTTGACAGGTAGAGAGTATGGCTACACCTTC
TRBJ1-2,TRBV6-1,.,CASSEWGQGYGYTF,TGTGCCAGCAGTGAGTGGGGGCAGGGCTATGGCTACACCTTC
TRBJ2-1,TRBV4-3,.,CASSQDIGVSGKGYNEQFF,TGCGCCAGCAGCCAAGATATTGGAGTTAGCGGAAAAGGGTACAATGAGCAGTTCTTC
TRBJ2-5,TRBV7-3,.,CASSRASQYF,TGTGCCAGCAGCCGTGCTAGCCAGTACTTC
TRBJ2-7,TRBV4-2,TRBD2,CASSHGTSVPYEQYF,TGTGCCAGCAGCCATGGGACTAGCGTACCCTACGAGCAGTACTTC